This TCR beta chain was sequenced for a study of blood T cell repertoires in COVID-19. CDR1 is MNHNY and CDR2 is SVGAGI in the germline V gene (reference sequence). The CDR3 contains 16 residues. Trimming removed 0 bases from V and 12 bases from J; junction bases left unmatched: 13. Measured with immunoSEQ multiplex PCR; TCRdb has only the in-frame clones, and not every one. The repertoire holds tens of thousands of clones, under 80% seen once, with about a sixth in the top ten. This sequence originates from a human donor in a cohort sampled during active COVID-19. The V and J genes are TRBV6-6 and TRBJ1-4; 7 bases are shared with TRBD1. Sequencing was carried out using peripheral blood. The CDR3 reads CASSYSVGQGVVELFF. The CDR3 region has the DNA TGTGCCAGCAGTTACTCGGTCGGGCAGGGGGTTGTCGAACTGTTTTTT.